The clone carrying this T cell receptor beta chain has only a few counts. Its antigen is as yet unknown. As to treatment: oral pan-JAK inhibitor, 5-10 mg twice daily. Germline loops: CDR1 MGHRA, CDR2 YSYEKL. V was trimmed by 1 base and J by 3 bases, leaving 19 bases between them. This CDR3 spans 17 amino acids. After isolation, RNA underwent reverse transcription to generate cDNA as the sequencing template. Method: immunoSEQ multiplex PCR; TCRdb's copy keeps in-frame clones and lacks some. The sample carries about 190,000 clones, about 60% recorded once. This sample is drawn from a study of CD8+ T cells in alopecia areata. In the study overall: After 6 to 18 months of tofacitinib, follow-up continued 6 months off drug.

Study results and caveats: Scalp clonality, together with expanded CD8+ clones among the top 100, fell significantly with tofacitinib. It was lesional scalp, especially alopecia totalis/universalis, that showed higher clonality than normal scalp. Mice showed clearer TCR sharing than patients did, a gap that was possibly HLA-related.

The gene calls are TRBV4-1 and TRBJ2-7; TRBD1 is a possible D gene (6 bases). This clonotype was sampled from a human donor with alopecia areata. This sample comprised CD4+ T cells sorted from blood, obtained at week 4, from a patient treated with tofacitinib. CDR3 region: CASSQGPGAHGNYEQYF. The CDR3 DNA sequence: TGCGCCAGCAGCCAAGGTCCAGGGGCCCACGGAAACTACGAGCAGTACTTC.